The rows below give T cell receptor beta chains drawn from one sample of a study of technical replicates of blood from a handful of donors. Assay: immunoSEQ multiplex PCR; the TCRdb copy retains only in-frame clones and omits some. The table includes fewer than 95,000 clones, approximately 93% detected once. Sequencing was carried out using T cells isolated from PBMCs. These receptor sequences come from a human donor in good health. The CDR3 runs from the conserved cysteine through the conserved F or W. Each record gives: D gene, J gene, V gene, clone size, CDR3 length, CDR3 protein, CDR3 DNA. The D gene is left open where the match is weak. The size field is filled for only some rows; it gives once, few, many or a size class.

d_gene: NA; j_gene: TRBJ2-7; v_gene: TRBV9; abundance: NA; len: 15; CDR3aa: CASSVNPGNSYEQYF; CDR3nt: TGTGCCAGCAGCGTAAATCCAGGGAACTCCTACGAGCAGTACTTC
d_gene: TRBD2; j_gene: TRBJ2-2; v_gene: TRBV5-6; abundance: NA; len: 16; CDR3aa: CASSLVAGGITGELFF; CDR3nt: TGTGCCAGCAGCTTGGTAGCGGGGGGGATCACCGGGGAGCTGTTTTTT
d_gene: NA; j_gene: TRBJ2-3; v_gene: TRBV9; abundance: NA; len: 16; CDR3aa: CASSVVGSHSTDTQYF; CDR3nt: TGTGCCAGCAGCGTAGTAGGTAGCCATAGCACAGATACGCAGTATTTT
d_gene: NA; j_gene: TRBJ1-6; v_gene: TRBV6-1; abundance: NA; len: 13; CDR3aa: CASTRDSRSPLHF; CDR3nt: TGTGCCAGCACCCGGGACTCGCGGTCACCCCTCCACTTT
d_gene: TRBD2; j_gene: TRBJ2-7; v_gene: TRBV19; abundance: NA; len: 14; CDR3aa: CASSPSGGIYEQYF; CDR3nt: TGTGCCAGTAGCCCGTCGGGAGGTATTTACGAGCAGTACTTC
d_gene: NA; j_gene: TRBJ2-7; v_gene: TRBV6-1; abundance: NA; len: 14; CDR3aa: CASSALTVTYEQYF; CDR3nt: TGTGCCAGCAGTGCCTTGACAGTCACCTACGAGCAGTACTTC
d_gene: TRBD1; j_gene: TRBJ2-3; v_gene: TRBV29-1; abundance: NA; len: 12; CDR3aa: CSVLTGSDTQYF; CDR3nt: TGCAGCGTTCTGACAGGGTCAGATACGCAGTATTTT
d_gene: TRBD1; j_gene: TRBJ2-3; v_gene: TRBV6-6; abundance: NA; len: 15; CDR3aa: CASSPGTGLTDTQYF; CDR3nt: TGTGCCAGCAGCCCCGGGACAGGGCTTACAGATACGCAGTATTTT
d_gene: NA; j_gene: TRBJ1-1; v_gene: TRBV10-1; abundance: NA; len: 15; CDR3aa: CAASPSEVGGTEAFF; CDR3nt: TGCGCCGCTTCCCCCAGCGAAGTGGGAGGCACTGAAGCTTTCTTT
d_gene: TRBD2; j_gene: TRBJ2-7; v_gene: TRBV29-1; abundance: NA; len: 12; CDR3aa: CSVHSGSFEQYF; CDR3nt: TGCAGCGTTCATAGCGGGAGTTTCGAGCAGTACTTC
d_gene: NA; j_gene: TRBJ2-5; v_gene: TRBV6-6; abundance: NA; len: 16; CDR3aa: CASSSLSSGTGETQYF; CDR3nt: TGTGCCAGCAGCTCCCTCTCTTCCGGGACTGGGGAGACCCAGTACTTC
d_gene: TRBD1; j_gene: TRBJ1-2; v_gene: TRBV4-1; abundance: NA; len: 17; CDR3aa: CASSQGRGQGASYGYTF; CDR3nt: TGCGCCAGCAGCCAAGGTAGGGGACAGGGGGCGAGTTATGGCTACACCTTC
d_gene: NA; j_gene: TRBJ1-1; v_gene: TRBV6-1; abundance: once; len: 14; CDR3aa: CASTKQGGNTEAFF; CDR3nt: TGTGCCAGCACCAAACAAGGGGGGAACACTGAAGCTTTCTTT
d_gene: TRBD1; j_gene: TRBJ2-7; v_gene: TRBV19; abundance: NA; len: 14; CDR3aa: CASSPGTGTYEQYF; CDR3nt: TGTGCCAGTAGTCCCGGGACAGGGACCTACGAGCAGTACTTC
d_gene: TRBD2; j_gene: TRBJ2-3; v_gene: TRBV19; abundance: NA; len: 14; CDR3aa: CASSGTSGIDTQYF; CDR3nt: TGTGCCAGCTCGGGGACTAGCGGGATAGATACGCAGTATTTT
d_gene: NA; j_gene: TRBJ2-7; v_gene: TRBV7-8; abundance: NA; len: 12; CDR3aa: CASSLTDWEQYF; CDR3nt: TGTGCCAGCAGCTTGACGGACTGGGAGCAGTACTTC
d_gene: TRBD1; j_gene: TRBJ1-1; v_gene: TRBV5-1; abundance: NA; len: 15; CDR3aa: CASSELTGANTEAFF; CDR3nt: TGCGCCAGCAGCGAATTGACAGGGGCCAACACTGAAGCTTTCTTT
d_gene: NA; j_gene: TRBJ1-4; v_gene: TRBV6-1; abundance: once; len: 13; CDR3aa: CASSVRGWEKLFF; CDR3nt: TGTGCCAGCAGTGTAAGGGGATGGGAAAAACTGTTTTTT
d_gene: NA; j_gene: TRBJ2-1; v_gene: TRBV6-1; abundance: NA; len: 14; CDR3aa: CATPFSGGNREQFF; CDR3nt: TGTGCCACCCCCTTTTCCGGGGGTAATCGTGAGCAGTTCTTC
d_gene: TRBD2; j_gene: TRBJ2-3; v_gene: TRBV14; abundance: NA; len: 19; CDR3aa: CASSLTSGGAGRTTDTQYF; CDR3nt: TGTGCCAGCAGCCTAACTAGCGGGGGAGCTGGGAGGACCACAGATACGCAGTATTTT